Listed below are T cell receptor beta chains from one sample, sequenced in a study of T cell responses to AZD1222 COVID-19 vaccine. TCRdb's copy holds only in-frame clones and misses some; the assay was immunoSEQ multiplex PCR. The sample records just under 150,000 clones, 70% to 90% being singletons. The sequencing used peripheral blood, collected 28 days after the second AZD1222 dose. The receptor set was obtained from an adult who received the AZD1222 COVID-19 vaccine. Both conserved end residues are part of each CDR3. A D gene is named only where the DNA matches it firmly. Part of the rows lack a size; the others show once, few, many or a class for expanded clones.

abundance,d_gene,v_gene,j_gene,CDR3aa,CDR3nt
-,-,TRBV3-1/TRBV3-2,TRBJ2-2,CASSQGSEQRIAGELFF,TGTGCCAGCAGCCAGGGTTCGGAACAGAGAATCGCCGGGGAGCTGTTTTTT
-,TRBD1,TRBV6-1,TRBJ1-5,CASSPQGQNQPQHF,TGTGCCAGCAGCCCACAGGGACAGAATCAGCCCCAGCATTTT
once,-,TRBV4-1,TRBJ2-3,CASSQDRGRGRTDTQYF,TGCGCCAGCAGCCAAGATCGGGGGCGGGGGCGCACAGATACGCAGTATTTT
-,-,TRBV4-1,TRBJ2-3,CASSSDGRRAIGDTQYF,TGCGCCAGCAGCTCAGATGGGCGGAGGGCCATCGGAGATACGCAGTATTTT
-,TRBD2,TRBV6-5,TRBJ2-1,CASSYEPGLGNEQFF,TGTGCCAGCAGTTACGAGCCGGGACTAGGGAATGAGCAGTTCTTC
-,-,TRBV3-1/TRBV3-2,TRBJ2-3,CASSQGSGADTQYF,TGTGCCAGCAGCCAAGGAAGTGGCGCAGATACGCAGTATTTT
-,-,TRBV20-1,TRBJ2-5,CSASPGLQETQYF,TGCAGTGCTAGTCCGGGCCTCCAAGAGACCCAGTACTTC
-,TRBD1,TRBV4-2,TRBJ2-2,CASSQHPGQGWTGELFF,TGTGCCAGCAGCCAACACCCGGGACAGGGGTGGACCGGGGAGCTGTTTTTT
-,-,TRBV6-6,TRBJ2-7,CASSYSKGGSSYEQYF,TGTGCCAGCAGTTACTCGAAGGGCGGGTCGTCCTACGAGCAGTACTTC
-,-,TRBV19,TRBJ1-1,CASRDPGRGPPGAFF,TGTGCCAGTAGAGATCCGGGACGGGGCCCCCCTGGTGCTTTCTTT
-,-,TRBV7-2,TRBJ1-6,CASSVTGLWDSPLHF,TGTGCCAGCAGCGTCACAGGGCTTTGGGATTCACCCCTCCACTTT
-,TRBD1,TRBV7-2,TRBJ1-2,CASSPPGGRGYTF,TGTGCCAGCAGCCCCCCAGGGGGTCGTGGCTACACCTTC
-,-,TRBV5-1,TRBJ2-1,CASSFMGVDEQFF,TGCGCCAGCAGCTTTATGGGGGTAGATGAGCAGTTCTTC
-,-,TRBV4-1,TRBJ2-7,CASSQRVAQIYEQYF,TGCGCCAGCAGCCAACGGGTGGCACAGATATACGAGCAGTACTTC
-,-,TRBV29-1,TRBJ1-2,CSVVGGKGANYGYTF,TGCAGCGTTGTAGGGGGGAAAGGAGCTAACTATGGCTACACCTTC
-,-,TRBV7-2,TRBJ2-7,CASSLDYGTYEQYF,TGTGCCAGCAGCTTAGACTACGGGACCTACGAGCAGTACTTC
-,TRBD1,TRBV27,TRBJ2-2,CASSPGTANTGELFF,TGTGCCAGCAGCCCCGGGACAGCTAACACCGGGGAGCTGTTTTTT
-,TRBD2,TRBV4-2,TRBJ2-7,CASSQTGGYEQYF,TGTGCCAGCAGCCAAACGGGAGGCTACGAGCAGTACTTC
few,TRBD1,TRBV5-1,TRBJ1-2,CASSAGTGKGNFRYTF,TGCGCCAGCAGCGCCGGGACAGGGAAGGGGAATTTCCGATACACCTTC
-,-,TRBV18,TRBJ1-1,CASATGMNTEAFF,TGTGCCAGCGCGACAGGTATGAACACTGAAGCTTTCTTT
-,TRBD1,TRBV5-8,TRBJ1-5,CASSRGQDEGQPQHF,TGTGCCAGCAGCCGGGGACAGGACGAAGGTCAGCCCCAGCATTTT
-,-,TRBV19,TRBJ1-2,CASRPSSGEADYGYTF,TGTGCCAGTAGGCCATCTTCGGGCGAAGCCGACTATGGCTACACCTTC
-,TRBD1,TRBV3-1/TRBV3-2,TRBJ1-2,CASSPLDRPGYTF,TGTGCCAGCAGCCCTTTGGACAGGCCTGGCTACACCTTC
-,TRBD1,TRBV18,TRBJ1-1,CASSHRGKGMNTEAFF,TGTGCCAGCTCACACAGGGGAAAGGGAATGAACACTGAAGCTTTCTTT
-,-,TRBV6-5,TRBJ1-1,CASSLKGGANTEAFF,TGTGCCAGCAGCCTCAAGGGCGGGGCTAACACTGAAGCTTTCTTT
-,-,TRBV10-1,TRBJ1-2,CASSESHNYGYTF,TGCGCCAGCAGTGAGTCTCACAACTATGGCTACACCTTC
-,-,TRBV14,TRBJ1-3,CASSQDLMISGNTIYF,TGTGCCAGCAGCCAAGATCTTATGATCTCTGGAAACACCATATATTTT
-,-,TRBV7-9,TRBJ1-5,CASSPGQSSNQPQHF,TGTGCCAGCAGCCCTGGACAGAGTAGCAATCAGCCCCAGCATTTT
-,TRBD1,TRBV12-5,TRBJ1-5,CARGGTGGASNQPQHF,TGTGCTAGGGGGGGGACAGGGGGCGCAAGCAATCAGCCCCAGCATTTT
-,-,TRBV10-1,TRBJ1-1,CASSAPQNTEAFF,TGCGCCAGCAGTGCCCCTCAGAACACTGAAGCTTTCTTT
once,TRBD2,TRBV5-1,TRBJ2-5,CASSSGLAGLGVRETQYF,TGCGCCAGCAGCTCCGGACTAGCGGGGTTAGGAGTAAGGGAGACCCAGTACTTC
-,-,TRBV18,TRBJ2-5,CASSPLFGVQETQYF,TGTGCCAGCTCACCTTTGTTCGGGGTCCAAGAGACCCAGTACTTC
-,TRBD1,TRBV6-5,TRBJ1-1,CASRQGSNTEAFF,TGTGCCAGCAGACAGGGGTCGAACACTGAAGCTTTCTTT
-,-,TRBV4-2,TRBJ2-5,CASSQTAGETQYF,TGTGCCAGCAGCCAGACCGCTGGAGAGACCCAGTACTTC
few,-,TRBV6-5,TRBJ1-2,CAGGGVRESGGYTF,TGTGCCGGTGGGGGGGTTCGGGAAAGTGGTGGCTACACCTTC
-,-,TRBV10-3,TRBJ2-3,CAISESGGLSTDTQYF,TGTGCCATCAGTGAGTCGGGCGGGTTAAGCACAGATACGCAGTATTTT
few,TRBD1,TRBV27,TRBJ2-1,CASTPADRAYNEQFF,TGTGCCAGCACCCCAGCGGACAGGGCCTACAATGAGCAGTTCTTC
-,TRBD1,TRBV3-1/TRBV3-2,TRBJ2-7,CASSLYQDRPYEQYF,TGTGCCAGCAGCCTCTATCAGGACAGGCCCTACGAGCAGTACTTC
-,TRBD2,TRBV20-1,TRBJ2-1,CSASRLAGVHEQFF,TGCAGTGCTAGTCGATTAGCGGGAGTTCATGAGCAGTTCTTC
-,-,TRBV5-1,TRBJ1-1,CASSFLRVNTEAFF,TGCGCCAGCAGCTTTTTAAGGGTAAACACTGAAGCTTTCTTT
few,TRBD1,TRBV7-9,TRBJ1-3,CASSSLGTESGNTIYF,TGTGCCAGCAGCTCGCTCGGGACAGAGTCTGGAAACACCATATATTTT
-,TRBD1,TRBV27,TRBJ2-2,CASSLGWTGANTGELFF,TGTGCCAGCAGTTTGGGGTGGACAGGGGCGAACACCGGGGAGCTGTTTTTT
-,-,TRBV28,TRBJ2-7,CASSFIIGGEQYF,TGTGCCAGCAGTTTTATTATTGGGGGCGAGCAGTACTTC
-,-,TRBV10-1,TRBJ2-5,CASSDGRRSETQYF,TGCGCCAGCAGTGATGGCAGGAGGAGCGAGACCCAGTACTTC
-,-,TRBV30,TRBJ2-1,CASKGGSYNEQFF,TGTGCCTCAAAGGGGGGTTCCTACAATGAGCAGTTCTTC
-,-,TRBV27,TRBJ2-7,CASSFWAKEQYF,TGTGCCAGCAGTTTTTGGGCGAAGGAGCAGTACTTC
-,TRBD1,TRBV25-1,TRBJ1-6,CASRETGAYNSPLHF,TGTGCCAGCAGGGAAACAGGGGCTTATAATTCACCCCTCCACTTT
-,-,TRBV28,TRBJ1-6,CASSFLRQEALHF,TGTGCCAGCAGTTTTCTACGCCAGGAGGCCCTCCACTTT
-,-,TRBV2,TRBJ1-1,CASSEDSADRTEAFF,TGTGCCAGCTCTGAAGACAGTGCGGACCGCACTGAAGCTTTCTTT
-,TRBD2,TRBV11-2,TRBJ2-1,CASSLWGGTNNEQFF,TGTGCCAGCAGCTTATGGGGGGGGACCAACAATGAGCAGTTCTTC
-,-,TRBV30,TRBJ1-2,CAWSVNFGGTSNYGYTF,TGTGCCTGGAGTGTAAATTTTGGAGGGACCTCTAACTATGGCTACACCTTC
-,-,TRBV18,TRBJ2-2,CASSPPSQGHTGELFF,TGTGCCAGCTCACCACCGAGCCAGGGGCACACCGGGGAGCTGTTTTTT
-,TRBD1,TRBV6-5,TRBJ1-2,CASMSGGGVYGYTF,TGTGCCAGCATGAGCGGAGGGGGCGTCTATGGCTACACCTTC
-,TRBD1,TRBV14,TRBJ2-7,CASSHGTGVYF,TGTGCCAGCAGCCATGGGACAGGGGTATACTTC
-,-,TRBV15,TRBJ2-1,CATSRIGGGNEQFF,TGTGCCACCAGCAGGATAGGGGGGGGCAATGAGCAGTTCTTC